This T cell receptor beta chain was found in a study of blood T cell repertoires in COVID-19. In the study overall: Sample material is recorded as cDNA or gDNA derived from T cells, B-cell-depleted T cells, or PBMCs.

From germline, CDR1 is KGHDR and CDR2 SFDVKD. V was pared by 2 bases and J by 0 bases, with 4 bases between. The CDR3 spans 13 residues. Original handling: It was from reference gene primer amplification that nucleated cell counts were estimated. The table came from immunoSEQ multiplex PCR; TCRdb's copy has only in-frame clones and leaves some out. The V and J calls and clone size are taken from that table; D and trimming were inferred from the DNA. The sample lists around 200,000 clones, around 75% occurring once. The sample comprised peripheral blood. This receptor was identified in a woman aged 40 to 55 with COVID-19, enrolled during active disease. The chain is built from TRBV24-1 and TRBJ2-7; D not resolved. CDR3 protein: CATSDSHSYEQYF. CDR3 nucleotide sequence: TGTGCCACCAGTGATTCCCACTCCTACGAGCAGTACTTC.